This TCR beta chain was identified during a study of blood T cell repertoires in COVID-19. Turning to the study itself: Italy, Spain and the United States were the sources of the convalescent and acute COVID-19 samples. T cells, B-cell-depleted T cells, or PBMCs provided the cDNA or gDNA that served as material.

The germline V gene encodes CDR1 PRHDT and CDR2 FYEKMQ (reference sequence). Trimming took 3 bases from V and 3 from J; bases not matched to a gene: 7. The CDR3 totals 15 residues. Adults between roughly 18 and 89 years of age took part from fewer than 30 US areas. Clinical history as reported by participants underpinned cohort assignment. Libraries were prepared by immunoSEQ multiplex PCR; TCRdb keeps only in-frame clonotypes and omits some of them. The sample includes a few hundred thousand clones, about 87% seen only once; the top ten take roughly 2.4%. V is TRBV13 and J is TRBJ2-7; 8 positions match TRBD2. The sample consisted of PBMCs or T cells enriched from blood (not recorded which). This TCR was recovered from a woman aged 40 to 55 with acute COVID-19. For the CDR3, the DNA is TGTGCCAGCAGCTTTAGCGGGATAGGTCTCTACGAGCAGTACGTC. This gives the protein CASSFSGIGLYEQYV.